This T cell receptor beta chain was sequenced for a study of regulatory T cells in long-lasting Graves disease. General study results and limits: Persistent cases of Graves' showed reduced TCR diversity relative to newly diagnosed patients.

TCR beta libraries were built with iRepertoire HTBI primers and Arm-PCR of CDR3 regions. MiXCR was run by TCRdb on the multiplex PCR reads, yielding one entry per CDR3 protein. The data contain roughly 560,000 distinct CDR3 sequences, around 12% of them singletons. The length of the CDR3 is 8 residues. The germline V gene encodes CDR1 SQVTM and CDR2 ANQGSEA. With 8 bases removed from V and 8 bases from J, the gap between germline ends came to 6 bases. Time point noted: newly diagnosed GD, antithyroid drugs for less than 3 months. After RNA was extracted from PBMCs, the TCR library was made from it. As concerns this clonotype: Antigen: not known.

These same records also appear under a second study, on T cells in Graves' hyperthyroidism and ophthalmopathy. From that report: An absence of ophthalmopathy progression within 18 months meant stable Graves' hyperthyroidism. The TCR CDR3 was amplified in a first-round RT-PCR using the HTBI primer set.

This specimen consisted of peripheral blood mononuclear cells (PBMCs), obtained at new diagnosis, from a patient treated with antithyroid drugs. The receptor comes from a woman aged 25 to 39 with Graves disease. The chain recombines TRBV29-1 with TRBJ1-2; the D is unclear. The CDR3 region is CSIGGYTF. CDR3 DNA: TGCAGCATAGGGGGCTACACCTTC.